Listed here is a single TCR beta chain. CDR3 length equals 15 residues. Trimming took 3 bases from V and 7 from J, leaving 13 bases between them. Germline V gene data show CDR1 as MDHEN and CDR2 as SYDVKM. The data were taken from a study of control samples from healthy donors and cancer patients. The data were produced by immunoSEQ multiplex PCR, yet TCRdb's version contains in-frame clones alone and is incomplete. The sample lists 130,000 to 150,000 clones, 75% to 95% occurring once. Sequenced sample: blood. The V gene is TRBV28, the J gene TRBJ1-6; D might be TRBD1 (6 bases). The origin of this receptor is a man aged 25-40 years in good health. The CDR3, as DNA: TGTGCCAGCAGTTTCCCCGGACAGTTGAATTCACCCCTCCACTTT. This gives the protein CASSFPGQLNSPLHF.